Below, 8 T cell receptor beta chains from the same sample are listed, as sequenced in a study of blood T cell repertoires in COVID-19. The protocol was immunoSEQ multiplex PCR, while the TCRdb copy is restricted to in-frame clones and leaves out a portion. The data contain about 280,000 clones, around 88% of them singletons. Specimen: PBMCs or T cells enriched from blood (not recorded which). The receptors were sampled from a middle-aged woman who had recovered from COVID-19.

The genes are TRBV11-2 and TRBJ2-2; 9 nucleotides line up with TRBD1. Trimming took 5 bases from V and 3 from J; bases not matched to a gene: 7. The CDR3 loop spans 16 amino acids. Germline CDR1 SGHAT, CDR2 FQNNGV. The DNA for the CDR3 is TGTGCCAGCAGCCCACGGACAGGGGTTGACACCGGGGAGCTGTTTTTT. This translates into CASSPRTGVDTGELFF.

J is TRBJ1-2 and V is TRBV12-3 or TRBV12-4; TRBD1 agrees at 12 bases. This CDR3 has 13 amino acids. Germline trimming cut 6 bases from V and 7 bases from J; bases unmatched to any gene: 3. The CDR3 DNA sequence: TGTGCCAGCAGGGGACAGGGGGCGGGTGGCTACACCTTC. Amino acids: CASRGQGAGGYTF.

The chain is built from TRBV11-2 and TRBJ2-1, with 8 bases lining up with TRBD2. Per germline, CDR1 SGHAT and CDR2 FQNNGV. V dropped 5 bases and J dropped 5; count of bases not matched to a gene: 8. This CDR3 region has 15 residues. CDR3 loop: CASSPGTSRHNEQFF. The CDR3 nucleotides are TGTGCCAGCAGCCCCGGGACTAGTAGACACAATGAGCAGTTCTTC.

CDR3 in DNA: TGTGCCAGCTCACCACAAAACCAGGGCAGAGTCTCTAACTATGGCTACACCTTC. Translated, it gives CASSPQNQGRVSNYGYTF. The genes are TRBV18 and TRBJ1-2; TRBD1 is a possible D gene (5 bases). Germline V gene data show CDR1 as KGHSH and CDR2 as LQKENI. The V end was cut by 1 base, the J end by 0 bases, with 18 bases between. The CDR3 loop spans 18 amino acids.

The CDR3, as DNA: TGTGCCAGCAGTTTAGGGCAGGGCGGGCAGTACTTC. Translated: CASSLGQGGQYF. The chain employs TRBV28 and TRBJ2-7; weak D call: TRBD1 (5 bases). The germline gives CDR1 MDHEN, CDR2 SYDVKM. This CDR3 comprises 12 residues. Trimming removed 2 bases from V and 9 bases from J, with 11 bases in between.

The chain links TRBV7-9 to TRBJ1-3; tentative D call: TRBD1 (5 bases). This CDR3 has 15 residues. Germline CDR1 reads SEHNR; CDR2 reads FQNEAQ (reference sequence). V was cut by 5 bases and J by 0 bases, with 11 bases left in between. The CDR3 here is CASSKQDGSGNTIYF. CDR3 sequence (DNA): TGTGCCAGCAGCAAACAGGATGGCTCTGGAAACACCATATATTTT. Filled out from reference TRBV7-9 and TRBJ1-3, the complete variable domain reads DTGVSQNPRHKITKRGQNVTFRCDPISEHNRLYWYRQTLGQGPEFLTYFQNEAQLEKSRLLSDRFSAERPKGSFSTLEIQRTEQGDSAMYLCASSKQDGSGNTIYFGEGSWLTVV.

This chain uses TRBV11-2 with TRBJ2-7; perhaps TRBD2 as D (5 bases). The germline V and J ends were trimmed by 4 bases and 0 bases, with 13 bases remaining between them. The germline V gene encodes CDR1 SGHAT and CDR2 FQNNGV. The CDR3 covers 15 residues. The CDR3: CASSYSGVISYEQYF. CDR3 in DNA: TGTGCCAGCAGCTATTCCGGGGTTATCTCCTACGAGCAGTACTTC. Full variable domain (rest looked up from reference TRBV11-2 and TRBJ2-7): EAGVAQSPRYKIIEKRQSVAFWCNPISGHATLYWYQQILGQGPKLLIQFQNNGVVDDSQLPKDRFSAERLKGVDSTLKIQPAKLEDSAVYLCASSYSGVISYEQYFGPGTRLTVT.

V and J are TRBV7-2 and TRBJ1-5; D is undetermined. The CDR3 length is 15 residues. The germline V gene encodes CDR1 SGHTA and CDR2 FQGNSA. The V and J ends lost 1 base and 0 bases respectively, with 7 bases between them. The CDR3 coding sequence is TGTGCCAGCAGCTTAGGAGGAATTAGCAATCAGCCCCAGCATTTT. Its translation: CASSLGGISNQPQHF.